The 26 T cell receptor beta chains presented below share a single source sample, sequenced in a study of blood T cells in healthy people across ages. Primers used in a second PCR of roughly 6 to 12 cycles were a sample-barcoded 5' primer and a J-beta primer mix. TCRdb fed the 5' RACE reads into MiXCR, producing one record per CDR3 protein. The repertoire holds 1.2 million to 1.5 million distinct CDR3 sequences, with 45% to 70% as singletons. The specimen was blood. The receptors stem from a man between 18 and 29 years old in good health.

The rearrangement uses TRBV25-1 and TRBJ1-2, with D possibly being TRBD1 (5 bases). From germline, CDR1 is MGHDK and CDR2 SYGVNS. CDR3 length equals 15 residues. The V end was cut by 2 bases, the J end by 7 bases, with 17 bases between. This chain's CDR3 is CASSEAEGPGGGYTF. The DNA for the CDR3 is TGTGCCAGCAGTGAAGCGGAGGGGCCTGGAGGTGGCTACACCTTC.

The J gene is TRBJ1-1, the V gene TRBV7-6; D is perhaps TRBD1 (6 bases). This CDR3 comprises 17 residues. Germline values: CDR1 SGHVS, CDR2 FNYEAQ. V was trimmed by 0 bases and J by 1 base, leaving 15 bases between them. This CDR3 reads CASSLASRGWGNTEAFF. In DNA form, the CDR3 reads TGTGCCAGCAGCTTAGCCAGCAGGGGATGGGGGAACACTGAAGCTTTCTTT.

CDR3 region: CASSEGPRAYNEQFF. CDR3 bases: TGTGCCAGCAGTGAGGGACCGCGGGCCTACAATGAGCAGTTCTTC. This rearrangement joins TRBV6-1 to TRBJ2-1; D might be TRBD1 or TRBD2, each matching 5 bases. This CDR3 is built from 15 residues. V was pared by 3 bases and J by 2 bases, with 11 bases between. Germline V CDR1 and CDR2: MNHNS, SASEGT.

In its sample, this clonotype was seen a few times. The V and J genes are TRBV10-2 and TRBJ2-3, with D tentatively TRBD1 (5 bases). The CDR3 has 13 amino acids. Germline V lookup: CDR1 WSHSY, CDR2 SAAADI. V was trimmed by 4 bases and J by 5 bases, leaving 10 bases between them. The CDR3 DNA follows: TGCGCCAGCAGTGTGACAGCAGGAGATACGCAGTATTTT. The encoded protein is CASSVTAGDTQYF.

The chain combines TRBV14 with TRBJ2-1; perhaps TRBD1 as D (6 bases). Trimming removed 0 bases from V and 7 bases from J, with 19 bases in between. The CDR3 consists of 17 residues. CDR1 and CDR2 (germline): SGHDN, FVKESK. The CDR3 DNA reads as TGTGCCAGCAGCCAAGACAGGGGAGTGGGTTATTTGAATGAGCAGTTCTTC. Translating gives CASSQDRGVGYLNEQFF.

The V and J genes are TRBV9 and TRBJ2-3; 7 bases match TRBD1. After removal of 4 bases from V and 4 bases from J, the junction contained 12 bases not matched to a gene. Germline assignment: CDR1 SGDLS and CDR2 YYNGEE. This CDR3 is built from 16 residues. CDR3 nucleotides: TGTGCCAGCAGCACCGGGACAGTATATCCCTCAGATACGCAGTATTTT. It codes for CASSTGTVYPSDTQYF.

This chain connects TRBV7-8 to TRBJ2-1; the D is unclear. The V end lost 1 base, the J end lost 10 bases, and 11 bases lay between the germline ends. The germline CDR1 and CDR2 sequences are SGHVS and FQNEAQ. The CDR3 has 13 residues. The CDR3 region is CASSLEGPAEQFF. The CDR3 nucleotides are TGTGCCAGCAGCTTAGAGGGTCCGGCGGAGCAGTTCTTC.

The chain recombines TRBV5-1 with TRBJ1-1; D gene ambiguous. V lost 2 bases and J lost 8, with 13 bases in between. The CDR3 loop spans 13 amino acids. Germline CDR1 is SGHRS and CDR2 is YFSETQ. The CDR3 DNA follows: TGCGCCAGCAGCTTTTCAACTAACGCCGAAGCTTTCTTT. Translation gives CASSFSTNAEAFF. Combining the CDR3 with reference TRBV5-1 and TRBJ1-1 gives the whole variable domain KAGVTQTPRYLIKTRGQQVTLSCSPISGHRSVSWYQQTPGQGLQFLFEYFSETQRNKGNFPGRFSGRQFSNSRSEMNVSTLELGDSALYLCASSFSTNAEAFFGQGTRLTVV.

Turning to this clonotype: The junction and the germline gene differ at one end; a read error may be behind it. This rearrangement joins TRBV6-5 to TRBJ2-3, with D possibly being TRBD1 or TRBD2 (5 bases each). This CDR3 is 15 amino acids long. Looked up from germline, CDR1 is MNHEY and CDR2 is SVGAGI. DNA for the CDR3: TGTGCCAGCAGTTACACGGGACGGAGCACGGATACGCAGTATTTT. Its translation is CASSYTGRSTDTQYF.

V gene TRBV20-1 combines with J gene TRBJ2-7; D is perhaps TRBD1 or TRBD2 (5 bases each). Germline CDR1 DFQATT, CDR2 SNEGSKA (reference sequence). This CDR3 has 15 residues. Trimming cost V 3 bases and J 1 base, with 16 bases left between them. As DNA, the CDR3 is TGCAGTGCTAGTAGGTCGGGACGCCGATCCTACGAGCAGTACTTC. It yields the protein CSASRSGRRSYEQYF.

The chain joins TRBV6-6 to TRBJ2-1, with no clear D. CDR1 and CDR2 (germline): MNHNY, SVGAGI (reference sequence). The CDR3 contains 16 residues. Trimming cost V 0 bases and J 1 base, with 10 bases left between them. This CDR3 is CASSYSTALSYNEQFF. CDR3 in DNA: TGTGCCAGCAGTTACTCGACGGCCTTGTCCTACAATGAGCAGTTCTTC.

This sequence joins TRBV4-3 and TRBJ2-7, with D uncertain. The CDR3 is 13 residues long. Germline lookup yields CDR1 LGHNA and CDR2 YSLEER. V shed 0 bases and J shed 3 bases, with 6 bases lying between them. CDR3 in amino acids: CASSQECIYEQYF. The CDR3 nucleotides read TGCGCCAGCAGCCAAGAATGCATCTACGAGCAGTACTTC.

The chain is built from TRBV7-9 and TRBJ2-1, with D hard to call. Trimming cost V 5 bases and J 9 bases, with 14 bases left between them. The CDR3 runs to 13 residues. Germline V gene sequence: CDR1 SEHNR, CDR2 FQNEAQ (reference sequence). CDR3: CASSLTDPSEQFF. CDR3 DNA: TGTGCCAGCAGCCTAACCGATCCAAGTGAGCAGTTCTTC.

This chain joins TRBV11-2 and TRBJ1-2, with 8 bases identical to TRBD1. This CDR3 has 15 amino acids. The V gene's germline CDR1 is SGHAT and CDR2 FQNNGV. V trimming: 8 bases; J trimming: 5 bases; junction bases outside the gene matches: 13. The CDR3 is CASLGFGQGFYGYTF. In DNA, the CDR3 is TGTGCCAGCCTAGGCTTTGGACAGGGCTTTTATGGCTACACCTTC.

The rearrangement joins TRBV5-1 to TRBJ2-7; 12 bases align to TRBD2. CDR1 is SGHRS, CDR2 YFSETQ, per germline. V was clipped by 0 bases and J by 7 bases; unmatched bases: 5. CDR3 size: 15 residues. CDR3 bases: TGCGCCAGCAGCTTGGGGACTAGCGGGACGAGGGAGCAGTACTTC. The encoded protein is CASSLGTSGTREQYF.

The V and J genes are TRBV4-3 and TRBJ2-1; 11 positions match TRBD2. The CDR3 consists of 16 residues. CDR1 and CDR2 from the germline V gene are LGHNA and YSLEER. The V and J ends lost 6 bases and 5 bases, in that order; junction bases with no gene match: 9. CDR3 amino acids: CASSHKLAGDNNEQFF. The DNA for the CDR3 is TGCGCCAGCAGTCATAAACTAGCGGGGGACAACAATGAGCAGTTCTTC.

Only a few counts were recorded for this clonotype. The chain carries TRBV4-3 and TRBJ2-5, with D perhaps TRBD1 (5 bases). The CDR3 sequence is 15 residues long. V was shortened by 1 base and J by 4 bases, with 13 bases between the two germline ends. The germline CDR1 and CDR2 sequences are LGHNA and YSLEER. The CDR3 bases are TGCGCCAGCAGCCAAGGACCAGGGCTTCCAGAGACCCAGTACTTC. Encoded protein: CASSQGPGLPETQYF.

The chain carries TRBV15 and TRBJ2-5, with a possible D match to TRBD1 (6 bases). The CDR3 consists of 14 residues. V lost 3 bases to trimming and J lost 2 bases, with 10 bases between them. Germline CDR1 reads LNHNV; CDR2 reads YYDKDF (reference sequence). CDR3 sequence: CATSSYREQETQYF. CDR3 bases: TGTGCCACCAGCAGCTACAGGGAGCAAGAGACCCAGTACTTC.

Note on this clonotype: An end of the junction differs from the germline gene, which may be a read error. The chain carries TRBV18 and TRBJ1-6; 7 positions agree with TRBD1. CDR1 and CDR2 (germline): KGHSH, LQKENI. This CDR3 has 14 residues. CDR3 sequence: CASSAGTDNPPLHF. The CDR3, as DNA: TGTGCCAGCTCAGCCGGGACAGATAATCCACCCCTCCACTTT.

This chain links TRBV20-1 with TRBJ2-1; 12 positions match TRBD2. The CDR3 spans 16 residues. V gave up 1 base and J gave up 8 bases; unmatched junction bases: 9. Germline CDR1 DFQATT, CDR2 SNEGSKA (reference sequence). The CDR3 DNA is TGCAGTGCTAGAGGGGCTAGCGGGAGGGCGGCGGATGAGCAGTTCTTC. As protein: CSARGASGRAADEQFF.

This clonotype was detected once. DNA of the CDR3: TGCGCCAGCAGAGGCGTTCGGGGGGATCAGTATTTT. As protein: CASRGVRGDQYF. The chain joins TRBV4-1 to TRBJ2-3, with 7 bases that match TRBD2. The V and J ends lost 6 bases and 12 bases, in that order; junction bases with no gene match: 9. The CDR3 is made up of 12 amino acids. Germline V gene sequence: CDR1 MGHRA, CDR2 YSYEKL.

The chain couples TRBV11-2 to TRBJ2-3, with unresolved D. The length of the CDR3 is 15 residues. The V gene's germline CDR1 is SGHAT and CDR2 FQNNGV. V shed 5 bases and J shed 3 bases, with 15 bases lying between them. The CDR3 nucleotides read TGTGCCAGCAGCAACGCTGTCGCAGGAACAGATACGCAGTATTTT. This codes for CASSNAVAGTDTQYF.

The J gene is TRBJ2-1, the V gene TRBV2; TRBD2 aligns across 7 bases. The CDR3 has 13 amino acids. V shed 3 bases and J 7 bases; nucleotides not matched to a gene: 3. Germline CDR1 SNHLY, CDR2 FYNNEI. Here the CDR3 reads CASSDRTRNEQFF. In DNA form, the CDR3 reads TGTGCCAGCAGTGACCGGACTAGAAATGAGCAGTTCTTC.

This rearrangement joins TRBV6-5 to TRBJ2-5; 8 nucleotides match TRBD2. Germline CDR1 and CDR2: MNHEY and SVGAGI. V shed 6 bases, J shed 0 bases, and the junction held 9 bases outside the gene matches. The CDR3 covers 16 residues. CDR3 amino acids: CASSLRLASYQETQYF. CDR3 bases: TGTGCCAGCAGCCTGCGACTAGCGAGCTACCAAGAGACCCAGTACTTC.

This clonotype was seen a few times. The chain carries TRBV6-5 and TRBJ2-1; either TRBD1 or TRBD2 may supply D (5 bases each). The V end lost 0 bases, the J end lost 13 bases, and 13 bases lay between the germline ends. The germline V gene encodes CDR1 MNHEY and CDR2 SVGAGI. The CDR3 length is 13 residues. In nucleotides, the CDR3 is TGTGCCAGCAGTTACTCGGGACCACCGATCCAGTTCTTC. Protein: CASSYSGPPIQFF.

There are a few counts of this clonotype. The V call is TRBV10-3, the J call TRBJ1-1; a weak D match, TRBD1 (5 bases). CDR1 and CDR2 (germline): ENHRY, SYGVKD. V gave up 4 bases and J gave up 0 bases, with 12 bases separating them. The CDR3 sequence is 15 residues long. CDR3 loop: CAISGGSLMNTEAFF. As DNA, the CDR3 is TGTGCCATCAGTGGGGGGTCCCTCATGAACACTGAAGCTTTCTTT.